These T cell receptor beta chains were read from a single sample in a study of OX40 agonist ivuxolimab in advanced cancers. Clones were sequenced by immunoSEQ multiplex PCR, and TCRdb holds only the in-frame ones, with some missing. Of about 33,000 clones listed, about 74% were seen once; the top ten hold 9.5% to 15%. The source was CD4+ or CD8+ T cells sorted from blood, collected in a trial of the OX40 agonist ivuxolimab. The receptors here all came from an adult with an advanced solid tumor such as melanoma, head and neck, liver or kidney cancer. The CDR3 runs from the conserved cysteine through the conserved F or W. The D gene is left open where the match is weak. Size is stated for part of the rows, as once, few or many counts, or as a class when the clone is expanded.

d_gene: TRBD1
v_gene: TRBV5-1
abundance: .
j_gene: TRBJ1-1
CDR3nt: TGCGCCAGCAGCTTGGGACAGGGACCTAACACTGAAGCTTTCTTT
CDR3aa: CASSLGQGPNTEAFF

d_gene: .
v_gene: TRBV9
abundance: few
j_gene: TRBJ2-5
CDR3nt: TGTGCCAGCAGCCCCTTTGGCAGTAAAGAGACCCAGTACTTC
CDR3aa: CASSPFGSKETQYF

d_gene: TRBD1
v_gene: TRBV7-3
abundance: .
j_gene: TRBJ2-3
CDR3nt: TGTGCCAGCAGCCCAACAGGGGCTTCTTTAGATACGCAGTATTTT
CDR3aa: CASSPTGASLDTQYF

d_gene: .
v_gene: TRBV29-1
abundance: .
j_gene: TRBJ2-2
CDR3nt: TGCAGCGTCCAAAGGACGGGCACCGGGGAGCTGTTTTTT
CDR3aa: CSVQRTGTGELFF

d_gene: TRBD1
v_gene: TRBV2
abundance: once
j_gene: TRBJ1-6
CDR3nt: TGTGCCAGCAGCGCGTTTACCGGGACAGGGTCGACACCCCTCCACTTT
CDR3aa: CASSAFTGTGSTPLHF

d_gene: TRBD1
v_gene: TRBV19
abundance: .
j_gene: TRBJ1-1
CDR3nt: TGTGCCAGTAGTATAGGGGGCAGGGGGCAGACTGAAGCTTTCTTT
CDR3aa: CASSIGGRGQTEAFF

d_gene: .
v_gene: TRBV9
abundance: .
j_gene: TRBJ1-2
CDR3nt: TGTGCCAGCAGTGGGTCGGGGTTCCACTATGGCTACACCTTC
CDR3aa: CASSGSGFHYGYTF

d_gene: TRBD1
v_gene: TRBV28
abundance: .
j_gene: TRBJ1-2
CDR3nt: TGTGCCAGCAGAAGGACAGGGGGCTATGGCTACACCTTC
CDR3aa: CASRRTGGYGYTF

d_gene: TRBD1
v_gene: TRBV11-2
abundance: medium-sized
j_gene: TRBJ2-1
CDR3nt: TGTGCCAGCAGCCGGACAGGGGGCCTGGATGAGCAGTTCTTC
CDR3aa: CASSRTGGLDEQFF

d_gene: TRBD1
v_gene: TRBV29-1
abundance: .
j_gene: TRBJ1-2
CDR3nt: TGCAGCGCCATGACAGGGTCTATCTATGGCTACACCTTC
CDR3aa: CSAMTGSIYGYTF

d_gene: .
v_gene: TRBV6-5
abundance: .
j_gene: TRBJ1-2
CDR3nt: TGTGCCAGCAGTTACGGAGGGTACTATGGCTACACCTTC
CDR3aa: CASSYGGYYGYTF

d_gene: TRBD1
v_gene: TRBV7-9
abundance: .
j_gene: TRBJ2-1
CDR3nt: TGTGCCAGCAGCTTAGAAACAGGGGTCCGAGAGCAGTTCTTC
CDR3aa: CASSLETGVREQFF

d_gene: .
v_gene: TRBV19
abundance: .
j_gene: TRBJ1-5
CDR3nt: TGTGCCAGTACGACGGGCGGCAGACTAGATCAGCCCCAGCATTTT
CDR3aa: CASTTGGRLDQPQHF

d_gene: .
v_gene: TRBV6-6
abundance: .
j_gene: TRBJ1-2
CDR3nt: TGTGCCAGCAGTCCCGGCAGGGACTATGGCTACACCTTC
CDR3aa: CASSPGRDYGYTF

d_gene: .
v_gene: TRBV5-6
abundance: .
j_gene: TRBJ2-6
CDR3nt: TGTGCCAGCAGCTTGGCGGGAGCTGGGGCCAACGTCCTGACTTTC
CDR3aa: CASSLAGAGANVLTF

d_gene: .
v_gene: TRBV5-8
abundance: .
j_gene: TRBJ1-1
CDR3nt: TGTGCCAGCAGCTTGGCCTTGAACACTGAAGCTTTCTTT
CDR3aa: CASSLALNTEAFF

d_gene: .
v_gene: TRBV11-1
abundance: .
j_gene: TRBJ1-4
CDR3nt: TGTGCCAGCAGCTTAGCAGGAGGGGTCCCGGCGGAAAAACTGTTTTTT
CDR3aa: CASSLAGGVPAEKLFF

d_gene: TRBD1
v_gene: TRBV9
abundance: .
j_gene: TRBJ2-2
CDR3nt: TGTGCCAGCAGCGTTTCGTACAGGGGCTCCACCGGGGAGCTGTTTTTT
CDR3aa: CASSVSYRGSTGELFF

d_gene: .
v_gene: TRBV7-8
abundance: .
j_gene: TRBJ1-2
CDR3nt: TGTGCCAGCAGCATACAGACCGAAGACTATGGCTACACCTTC
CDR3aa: CASSIQTEDYGYTF

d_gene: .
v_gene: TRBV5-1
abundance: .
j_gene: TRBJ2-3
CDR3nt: TGCGCCAGCAGCCTGTTGTTCGCAGATACGCAGTATTTT
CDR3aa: CASSLLFADTQYF

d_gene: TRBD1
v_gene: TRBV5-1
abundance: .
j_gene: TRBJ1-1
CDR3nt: TGCGCCAGCAGCTCGGGACAGGGGCGAGGGGGAGCTTTCTTT
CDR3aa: CASSSGQGRGGAFF

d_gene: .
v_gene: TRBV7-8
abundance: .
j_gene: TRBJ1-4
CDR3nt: TGTGCCAGCAGCTTAGATGGGGGAAAACTGTTTTTT
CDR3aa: CASSLDGGKLFF

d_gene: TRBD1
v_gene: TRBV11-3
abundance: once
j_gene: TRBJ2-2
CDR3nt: TGTGCCAGCAGCTCGGGAGTGGGACAGGGTATAACCGGGGAGCTGTTTTTT
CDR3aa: CASSSGVGQGITGELFF

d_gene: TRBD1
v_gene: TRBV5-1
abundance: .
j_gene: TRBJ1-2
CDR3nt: TGCGCCAGCAGCGGGACAGCCTATGGCTACACCTTC
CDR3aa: CASSGTAYGYTF

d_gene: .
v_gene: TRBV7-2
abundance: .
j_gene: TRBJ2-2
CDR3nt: TGTGCCAGCAGCCCCCGCGGACAGAACACCGGGGAGCTGTTTTTT
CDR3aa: CASSPRGQNTGELFF

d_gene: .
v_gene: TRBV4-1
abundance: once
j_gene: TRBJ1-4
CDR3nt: TGCGCCAGCAGCCAAGCGGTTGAAAAACTGTTTTTT
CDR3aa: CASSQAVEKLFF